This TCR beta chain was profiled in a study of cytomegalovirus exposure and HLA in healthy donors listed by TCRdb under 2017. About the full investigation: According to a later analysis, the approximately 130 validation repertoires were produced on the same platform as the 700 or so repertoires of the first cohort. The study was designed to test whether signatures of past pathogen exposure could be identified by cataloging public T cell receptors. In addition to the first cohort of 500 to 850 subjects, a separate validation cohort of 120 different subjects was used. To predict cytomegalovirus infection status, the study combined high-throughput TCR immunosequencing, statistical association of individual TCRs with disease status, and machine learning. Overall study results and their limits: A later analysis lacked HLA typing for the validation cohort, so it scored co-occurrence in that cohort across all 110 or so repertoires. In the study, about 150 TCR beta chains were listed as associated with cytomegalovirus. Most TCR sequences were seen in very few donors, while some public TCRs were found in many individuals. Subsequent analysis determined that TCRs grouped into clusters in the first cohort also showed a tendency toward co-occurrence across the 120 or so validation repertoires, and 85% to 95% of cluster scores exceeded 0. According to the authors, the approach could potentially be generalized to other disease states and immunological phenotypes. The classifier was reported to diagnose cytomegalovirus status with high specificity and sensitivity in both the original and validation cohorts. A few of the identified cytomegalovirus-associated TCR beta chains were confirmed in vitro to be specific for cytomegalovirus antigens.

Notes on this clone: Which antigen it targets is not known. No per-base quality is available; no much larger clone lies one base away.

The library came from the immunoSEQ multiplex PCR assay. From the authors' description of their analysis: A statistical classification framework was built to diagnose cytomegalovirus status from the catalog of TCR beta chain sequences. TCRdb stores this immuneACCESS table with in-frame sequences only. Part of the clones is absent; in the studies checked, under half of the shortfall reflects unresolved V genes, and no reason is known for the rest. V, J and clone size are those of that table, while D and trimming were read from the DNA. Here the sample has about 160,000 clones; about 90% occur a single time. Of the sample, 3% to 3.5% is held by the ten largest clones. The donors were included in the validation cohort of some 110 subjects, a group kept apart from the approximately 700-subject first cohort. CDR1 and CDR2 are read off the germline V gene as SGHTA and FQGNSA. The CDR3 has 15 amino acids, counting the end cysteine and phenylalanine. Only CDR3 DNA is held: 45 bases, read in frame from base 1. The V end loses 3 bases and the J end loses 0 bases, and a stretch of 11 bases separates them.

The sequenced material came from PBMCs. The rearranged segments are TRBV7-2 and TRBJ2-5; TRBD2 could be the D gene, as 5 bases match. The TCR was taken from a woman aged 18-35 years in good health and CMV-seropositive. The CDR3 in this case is CASSFWSGNQETQYF. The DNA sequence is TGTGCCAGCAGCTTTTGGAGCGGAAACCAAGAGACCCAGTACTTC.